The rows below give T cell receptor beta chains drawn from one sample of a study of cytotoxic CD8 clonotypes in ibrutinib-treated CLL. TCRdb's table, derived via immunoSEQ multiplex PCR, lists solely in-frame clones and lacks some. The sample shows approximately 130,000 clones, about 85% of them seen only once. Source: PBMCs, taken after 24 months of ibrutinib treatment. These receptors all come from a human donor with chronic lymphocytic leukemia. The CDR3 runs from the conserved cysteine through the conserved F or W. Each record gives: clone size, D gene, V gene, J gene, CDR3 protein, CDR3 DNA. The D gene is left open where the match is weak. Clone size is given for some rows only: seen once, a few or many times, or a class if the clone is expanded.

-,TRBD2,TRBV11-3,TRBJ2-1,CASSRGGNEQFF,TGTGCCAGCAGCCGGGGGGGGAATGAGCAGTTCTTC
-,-,TRBV18,TRBJ1-1,CASSPDRRRLAAFF,TGTGCCAGCTCACCCGACAGGAGGCGGTTGGCGGCTTTCTTT
few,-,TRBV7-6,TRBJ1-4,CASSFTGSEKLFF,TGTGCCAGCAGCTTTACAGGGAGTGAAAAACTGTTTTTT
-,-,TRBV10-1,TRBJ2-7,CASSGTTGTYEQYF,TGCGCCAGCAGCGGAACGACAGGTACCTACGAGCAGTACTTC
-,-,TRBV4-3,TRBJ2-3,CASSQDSPSTDTQYF,TGCGCCAGCAGCCAAGATAGTCCCAGCACAGATACGCAGTATTTT
few,TRBD1,TRBV6-1,TRBJ2-7,CASSEAVRRQGVEYF,TGTGCCAGCAGTGAAGCTGTCCGGCGACAGGGTGTCGAGTACTTC
-,TRBD2,TRBV2,TRBJ2-3,CASSRSGLASDTQYF,TGTGCCAGCAGTAGATCGGGACTAGCGTCCGATACGCAGTATTTT
-,-,TRBV6-5,TRBJ1-5,CASRPSLGGNQPQHF,TGTGCCAGCAGACCCTCGTTGGGTGGCAATCAGCCCCAGCATTTT
-,TRBD2,TRBV7-8,TRBJ2-3,CASSLRVAGGSSTDTQYF,TGTGCCAGCAGCCTTAGGGTAGCGGGGGGCTCGAGCACAGATACGCAGTATTTT
-,-,TRBV5-5,TRBJ1-1,CASSLGSWRGVNTEAFF,TGTGCCAGCAGCTTGGGGTCTTGGAGAGGGGTGAACACTGAAGCTTTCTTT
-,-,TRBV7-2,TRBJ1-2,CASSARTGMVGYTF,TGTGCCAGCAGCGCGAGAACAGGGATGGTGGGCTACACCTTC
-,TRBD2,TRBV7-6,TRBJ2-1,CASSGTSGRHEQFF,TGTGCCAGCAGCGGGACTAGCGGGAGACATGAGCAGTTCTTC
few,-,TRBV7-2,TRBJ2-7,CASSLGTTPYEQYF,TGTGCCAGCAGCTTAGGGACAACTCCCTACGAGCAGTACTTC
-,-,TRBV28,TRBJ2-7,CASSLGVGEQYF,TGTGCCAGCAGTTTGGGGGTGGGCGAGCAGTACTTC
-,TRBD2,TRBV6-5,TRBJ2-3,CASSYAAGGPDTQYF,TGTGCCAGCAGTTACGCAGCGGGGGGCCCAGATACGCAGTATTTT
-,-,TRBV11-2,TRBJ2-7,CASSLLWAGEQYF,TGTGCCAGCAGCTTACTTTGGGCGGGTGAGCAGTACTTC
-,-,TRBV7-9,TRBJ2-6,CASSLAGTNVLTF,TGTGCCAGCAGCTTAGCAGGGACCAACGTCCTGACTTTC
-,TRBD2,TRBV5-1,TRBJ2-3,CASSLAPTSGWIDTQYF,TGCGCCAGCAGCTTGGCCCCGACTAGCGGGTGGATAGATACGCAGTATTTT
-,TRBD2,TRBV4-1,TRBJ2-7,CASSQGGGLAYEQYF,TGCGCCAGCAGCCAAGGCGGCGGACTAGCTTACGAGCAGTACTTC
-,-,TRBV4-2,TRBJ1-2,CASSPRVEGDYGYTF,TGTGCCAGCAGCCCGAGAGTGGAGGGAGACTATGGCTACACCTTC
-,TRBD2,TRBV28,TRBJ2-2,CASSGAESGDTGELFF,TGTGCCAGCAGTGGGGCGGAGAGCGGGGACACCGGGGAGCTGTTTTTT
-,-,TRBV10-3,TRBJ2-5,CAISESIPGGLQETQYF,TGTGCCATCAGTGAGTCGATCCCAGGGGGGCTCCAAGAGACCCAGTACTTC
-,TRBD1,TRBV6-1,TRBJ1-1,CASSEASTGGRAEAFF,TGTGCCAGCAGTGAAGCCTCTACAGGGGGCAGGGCTGAAGCTTTCTTT
medium-sized,-,TRBV4-3,TRBJ1-6,CASSQSQRVSPLHF,TGCGCCAGCAGCCAATCTCAGAGGGTTTCACCCCTCCACTTT
-,-,TRBV4-1,TRBJ1-6,CASSQGAGTDNSPLHF,TGCGCCAGCAGCCAGGGCGCCGGGACGGACAATTCACCCCTCCACTTT
-,-,TRBV6-6,TRBJ1-5,CAIRDGLGSNQPQHF,TGTGCGATTCGAGACGGGTTAGGAAGCAATCAGCCCCAGCATTTT